These 18 T cell receptor beta chains originate from one sample sequenced in a study of blood T cells in healthy people across ages. Sample-barcoded 5' priming and a J-beta primer mix drove a second PCR of about 6 to 11 cycles. TCRdb processed the 5' RACE reads anew with MiXCR; each CDR3 protein has one entry. The table lists approximately 680,000 distinct CDR3 sequences, 32% of them singletons. The material sequenced was blood. The receptors derive from a woman of 80 years or more in good health.

The rearrangement joins TRBV20-1 to TRBJ1-1, with 7 bases identical to TRBD1. CDR3 length: 12 residues. In germline, CDR1 is DFQATT, CDR2 SNEGSKA (reference sequence). The CDR3 DNA sequence: TGCAGGCAATCACAGGGGTGGACTGAAGCTTTCTTT. Its protein product is CRQSQGWTEAFF.

This clonotype was counted a few times. The J gene is TRBJ1-2, the V gene TRBV5-1; 9 nucleotides line up with TRBD1. The CDR3 extends over 15 amino acids. Germline CDR1 reads SGHRS; CDR2 reads YFSETQ. The junction had 10 bases not matched to a gene; V was cut back by 4 bases and J by 6 bases. The CDR3 DNA follows: TGCGCCAGCAGCAGAGGGACAGGGAGGTGGAATGGCTACACCTTC. This codes for CASSRGTGRWNGYTF.

Notes on this clonotype: A much larger clone lies one base from this, so it may be a read error. This chain connects TRBV7-6 to TRBJ1-2; D is perhaps TRBD1 (6 bases). Germline V gene sequence: CDR1 SGHVS, CDR2 FNYEAQ. The CDR3 covers 13 residues. V lost 1 base to trimming and J lost 10 bases, with 13 bases between them. DNA of the CDR3: TGTGCCAGCAGCTTAGGCACAGGGAAGGACTACACCTTC. It translates to CASSLGTGKDYTF.

This clonotype was recorded at least ten times. The chain is built from TRBV7-9 and TRBJ2-1, with 9 bases identical to TRBD2. The germline V gene has CDR1 SEHNR and CDR2 FQNEAQ (reference sequence). The CDR3 loop spans 16 amino acids. Trimming removed 2 bases from V and 7 bases from J; junction bases left unmatched: 9. In DNA form, the CDR3 reads TGTGCCAGCAGCTTATATGCTAGCGGGGAAGTAAATGAGCAGTTCTTC. Its translation: CASSLYASGEVNEQFF. Based on the CDR3 plus reference TRBV7-9 and TRBJ2-1, the full variable domain is DTGVSQNPRHKITKRGQNVTFRCDPISEHNRLYWYRQTLGQGPEFLTYFQNEAQLEKSRLLSDRFSAERPKGSFSTLEIQRTEQGDSAMYLCASSLYASGEVNEQFFGPGTRLTVL.

This clonotype was counted ten times or more. A much bigger clone sits one base away, suggesting this may be a read error. CDR3 region: CASRQIVYNEQYF. The CDR3 nucleotides are TGTGCCAGCAGACAAATTGTCTACAATGAGCAGTACTTC. This chain joins TRBV6-1 and TRBJ2-1; D unresolved. The J call may not be correct, given that the DNA end is closer to TRBJ2-7. The CDR3 runs to 13 residues. The germline CDR1 and CDR2 sequences are MNHNS and SASEGT.

This clonotype was detected ten times or more. This chain links TRBV7-2 with TRBJ2-5; D is perhaps TRBD2 (6 bases). CDR1 is SGHTA and CDR2 is FQGNSA in the germline V gene. V lost 3 bases and J 5 bases, leaving 13 bases between the germline ends. The CDR3 has 14 residues. CDR3 region: CASSFAWGDETQYF. The CDR3 DNA reads as TGTGCCAGCAGCTTCGCCTGGGGGGATGAGACCCAGTACTTC.

Comment on this clonotype: A read error may account for a junction end that differs from germline. The rearrangement uses TRBV2 and TRBJ1-5, with TRBD1 matching over 9 bases. The CDR3 loop spans 17 amino acids. Per the germline V gene, CDR1 is SNHLY and CDR2 is FYNNEI. The CDR3 protein is CASTPGQGTGSNQPRHF. In nucleotides, the CDR3 is TGTGCCAGCACTCCGGGACAGGGAACTGGAAGCAATCAGCCCCGGCATTTT.

Remarks on this clonotype: This may stem from a read error, because a much larger clone lies one nucleotide away. This rearrangement joins TRBV20-1 to TRBJ1-1; possible D gene TRBD1, 6 bases. From germline, CDR1 is DFQATT and CDR2 SNEGSKA (reference sequence). There are 11 residues in the CDR3. Between the trimmed V and J ends, which lost 4 bases and 6 bases, there was a span of 9 bases. Written as DNA, the CDR3 is TGCAGTGCTATGGACAGTCCTGAAGCTTTCTTT. Translated, it gives CSAMDSPEAFF.

This clonotype was found many times. The chain has TRBV6-1 and TRBJ2-4; D not certain. This CDR3 has 12 residues. Trimming cost V 7 bases and J 6 bases, with 10 bases left between them. Germline values: CDR1 MNHNS, CDR2 SASEGT. The CDR3 nucleotides are TGTGCCAGCAACGGGCCTGGAAACATTCAGTACTTC. Translated, it gives CASNGPGNIQYF.

This clonotype appeared many times. V is TRBV9 and J is TRBJ2-1; TRBD2 matches 9 bases. Losses at the gene ends were 0 bases for V and 8 bases for J; bases not matched to a gene: 9. The CDR3 totals 16 residues. Germline V gene lookup returns CDR1 SGDLS and CDR2 YYNGEE. The CDR3 spells CASSVGRIAGADEQFF. In DNA form, the CDR3 reads TGTGCCAGCAGCGTAGGTCGAATAGCGGGGGCGGATGAGCAGTTCTTC.

The genes are TRBV7-9 and TRBJ2-2, with TRBD1 matching 8 bases. The V segment lost 3 bases and the J segment 3 bases; nucleotides outside the gene matches: 9. CDR1 is SEHNR and CDR2 is FQNEAQ in the germline V gene (reference sequence). The CDR3 spans 17 residues. CDR3 loop: CASSFEQGVIHTGELFF. The DNA for the CDR3 is TGTGCCAGCAGCTTCGAACAGGGGGTAATTCACACCGGGGAGCTGTTTTTT.

As for this clonotype: A much larger clone sits a single nucleotide away, making a read error possible. V usage is TRBV7-8 and J usage is TRBJ2-3; D may be TRBD2 (5 bases). The CDR3 covers 14 residues. The V gene's germline CDR1 is SGHVS and CDR2 FQNEAQ. V lost 3 bases to trimming and J lost 4 bases, with 11 bases between them. The CDR3 loop reads CASSFTRSPDTQYF. The CDR3 DNA reads TGTGCCAGCAGCTTCACTAGATCTCCAGATACGCAGTATTTT. Combining the CDR3 with reference TRBV7-8 and TRBJ2-3 gives the whole variable domain GAGVSQSPRYKVAKRGQDVALRCDPISGHVSLFWYQQALGQGPEFLTYFQNEAQLDKSGLPSDRFFAERPEGSVSTLKIQRTQQEDSAVYLCASSFTRSPDTQYFGPGTRLTVL.

The rearrangement joins TRBV20-1 to TRBJ2-3, with 9 bases aligning to TRBD2. The germline CDR1 and CDR2 sequences are DFQATT and SNEGSKA (reference sequence). The CDR3 spans 12 residues. With 8 bases clipped from V and 6 bases from J, the junction kept 6 bases outside the gene matches. The chain's CDR3 is CSLAGADDTQYF. CDR3 nucleotides: TGCAGTTTAGCGGGAGCGGATGATACGCAGTATTTT.

Many counts were recorded for this clonotype. V and J are TRBV20-1 and TRBJ2-5; no clear D gene. The CDR3 extends over 13 amino acids. Trimming shortened V by 3 bases and J by 5 bases, and 13 bases separated the two germline ends. CDR1 is DFQATT and CDR2 is SNEGSKA in the germline V gene (reference sequence). CDR3 sequence: CSARASNHETQYF. The CDR3 nucleotides are TGCAGTGCTAGGGCCAGTAATCACGAGACCCAGTACTTC.

This rearrangement joins TRBV20-1 to TRBJ1-1; D might be TRBD1 (5 bases). Germline CDR1 is DFQATT and CDR2 is SNEGSKA (reference sequence). Deletions cut 0 bases from V and 4 bases from J, with 12 bases between. There are 14 residues in the CDR3. The CDR3 sequence is CSARDHQGFTEAFF. CDR3 sequence (DNA): TGCAGTGCTAGAGATCATCAGGGTTTCACTGAAGCTTTCTTT.

The rearrangement links TRBV24-1 to TRBJ1-1; D ambiguous. Trimming took 8 bases from V and 0 from J, leaving 12 bases between them. This CDR3 spans 14 amino acids. Germline CDR1 is KGHDR and CDR2 is SFDVKD. In nucleotides, the CDR3 is TGTGCCACCAATAATGGACGTCTGAACACTGAAGCTTTCTTT. Residues: CATNNGRLNTEAFF.

Note on this clonotype: One base away lies a much larger clone, so this may be a sequencing read error. The chain couples TRBV3-1 to TRBJ2-5, with a tentative D call TRBD2 (5 bases). Per the germline V gene, CDR1 is LGHDT and CDR2 is YNNKEL (reference sequence). V shed 3 bases and J shed 11 bases, with 19 bases lying between them. This CDR3 has 14 residues. The CDR3 region is CASSHRDYYNEQYF. The DNA for the CDR3 is TGTGCCAGCAGCCACCGGGATTACTACAATGAGCAGTACTTC.

This clonotype has ten or more counts. This rearrangement joins TRBV12-3 or TRBV12-4 to TRBJ2-5, with D hard to call. CDR3 size: 12 residues. Trimming took off 3 bases at V and 6 bases at J, with 8 bases between the two ends. The CDR3 loop reads CASSFWGKTQYF. The CDR3 DNA is TGTGCCAGCAGTTTTTGGGGAAAGACCCAGTACTTC.